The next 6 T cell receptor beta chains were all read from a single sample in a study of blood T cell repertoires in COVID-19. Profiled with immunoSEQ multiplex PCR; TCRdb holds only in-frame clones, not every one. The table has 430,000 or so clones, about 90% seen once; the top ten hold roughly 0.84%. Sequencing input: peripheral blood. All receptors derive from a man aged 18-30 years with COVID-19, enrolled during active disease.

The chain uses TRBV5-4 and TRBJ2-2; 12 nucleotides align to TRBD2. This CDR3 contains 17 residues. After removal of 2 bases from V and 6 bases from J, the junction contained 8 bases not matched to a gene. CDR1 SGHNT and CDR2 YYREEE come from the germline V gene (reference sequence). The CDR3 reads CASSFGTSGPKPGELFF. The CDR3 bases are TGTGCCAGCAGCTTCGGGACTAGCGGGCCGAAACCCGGGGAGCTGTTTTTT.

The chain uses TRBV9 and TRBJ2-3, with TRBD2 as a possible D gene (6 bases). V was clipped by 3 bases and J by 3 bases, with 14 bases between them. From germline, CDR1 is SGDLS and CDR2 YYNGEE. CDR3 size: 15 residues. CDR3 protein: CASSAEVEGTDTQYF. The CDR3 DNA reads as TGTGCCAGCAGCGCGGAGGTGGAGGGGACAGATACGCAGTATTTT. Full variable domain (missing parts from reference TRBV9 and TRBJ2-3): DSGVTQTPKHLITATGQRVTLRCSPRSGDLSVYWYQQSLDQGLQFLIQYYNGEERAKGNILERFSAQQFPDLHSELNLSSLELGDSALYFCASSAEVEGTDTQYFGPGTRLTVL.

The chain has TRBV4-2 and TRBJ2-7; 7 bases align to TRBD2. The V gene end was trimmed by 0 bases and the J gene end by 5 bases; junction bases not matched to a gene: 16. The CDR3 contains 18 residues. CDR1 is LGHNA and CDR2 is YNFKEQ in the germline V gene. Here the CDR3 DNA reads TGTGCCAGCAGCCAAGAGGTAGTCAGGGCGGGGGACCTGGACGAGCAGTACTTC. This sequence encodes CASSQEVVRAGDLDEQYF.

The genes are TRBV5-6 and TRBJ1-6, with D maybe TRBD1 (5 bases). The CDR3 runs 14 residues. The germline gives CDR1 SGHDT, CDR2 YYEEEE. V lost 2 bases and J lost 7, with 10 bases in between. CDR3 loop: CASSFGGGNSPLHF. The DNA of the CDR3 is TGTGCCAGCAGCTTTGGTGGGGGGAATTCACCCCTCCACTTT.

This CDR3 reads CASSATTAETQYF. The CDR3 nucleotides read TGTGCCAGCAGCGCCACGACAGCGGAGACCCAGTACTTC. The genes are TRBV5-6 and TRBJ2-5; D possibly corresponds to TRBD1 (5 bases). The V end lost 4 bases, the J end lost 5 bases, and 12 bases lay between the germline ends. Germline-derived CDR1 and CDR2 are SGHDT and YYEEEE. CDR3 length equals 13 residues. The full variable domain, with the rest looked up from reference TRBV5-6 and TRBJ2-5, is DAGVTQSPTHLIKTRGQQVTLRCSPKSGHDTVSWYQQALGQGPQFIFQYYEEEERQRGNFPDRFSGHQFPNYSSELNVNALLLGDSALYLCASSATTAETQYFGPGTRLLVL.

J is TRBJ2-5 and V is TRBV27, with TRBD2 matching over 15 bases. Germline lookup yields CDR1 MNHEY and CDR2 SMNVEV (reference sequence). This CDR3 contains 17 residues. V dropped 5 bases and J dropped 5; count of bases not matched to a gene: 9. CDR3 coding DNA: TGTGCCAGCAGTCTACGGACTAGCGGGAGGGCCAGGGAGACCCAGTACTTC. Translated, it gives CASSLRTSGRARETQYF.